Detailed here is one T cell receptor beta chain. Its antigen is currently not known. One base away there is no much larger clone; base qualities are not given. The sample comes from a study of T cell responses to AZD1222 COVID-19 vaccine (dated by TCRdb to the early 2020s). In terms of the full investigation: AZD1222 recipients with second doses at about 4 weeks or about 12 weeks were pooled, because spike-specific TCR depth and breadth did not differ between schedules. TCR sequencing was performed for some 250 trial participants, of whom some 200 were given two doses of AZD1222 and some 26 were given two doses of MenACWY control vaccine. Trial participants were enrolled by age into subgroups of 18-55, 56-69 and 70-plus years, and roughly 150, 30 and 60 TCR-sequenced participants, respectively, were included in these subgroups. Summary of the overall study and its limitations: A significant rise in spike-specific TCR breadth and depth was observed after two AZD1222 doses relative to day 0 and relative to MenACWY recipients. The 56-69-year group was small, and its depth increase did not reach significance, likely because of low power. Epitopes outside the regions mutated in the B.1.351 and B.1.1.7 variants were reportedly recognized by nearly half of the unique spike-specific TCRs. The vaccine-associated CD4 TCRs covered the entire spike protein, and the dominant responses fell in regions 160-218 and 743-854. Conclusions about previously exposed vaccinees were limited because only six AZD1222 recipients were SARS-CoV-2 seropositive at baseline. Participants were mostly white British and included more females than males, and it was suggested by the authors that clonal diversity may have been underestimated. Because no day 14 peak-response samples were available, the repertoires could be characterized only after the peak T cell response.

The CDR3 regions of human TCRbeta chains were analyzed by immunosequencing. The paper's data handling went like this. Repertoire TCRs were checked for matches against a reference library of SARS-CoV-2-specific TCRs that had been generated using the MIRA antigen-specificity platform. Breadth was defined as the fraction of unique TCRs that were SARS-CoV-2-associated. Depth was defined as the fraction of total T cells that were SARS-CoV-2-associated. Using the MIRA data, each spike-specific TCR was assigned both to the spike region to which the TCR was reactive and to a CD4 or CD8 class. Log10-transformed breadth and depth values were compared by one-way ANOVA with Sidak's multiple comparisons tests. TCRdb retrieved this table from immuneACCESS and kept in-frame rearrangements only. Not all clones are present; in checked studies, unresolved V genes account for under half, and no reason is known for the remainder. D and trimming come from the DNA, and the V and J calls and clone size come from that table. Recorded for this sample are fewer than 150,000 clones; around 87% of them occurred a single time. Roughly 1.2% of the sample is held by the ten biggest clonotypes.

The CDR3 runs 13 amino acids, cysteine and phenylalanine included. CDR3 DNA only is kept here, 39 bases in frame from base 1. V is shortened by 6 bases, J by 1 base, and the region joining them spans 7 bases. Read against the paper, the sample's time point label means: baseline before first vaccination. The vaccinee samples were drawn from two UK trials, COV001 and COV002, one of which was a single-blind randomized controlled phase 2/3 trial testing AZD1222 (ChAdOx1 nCoV-19) in healthy adults. For TCRbeta chain sequencing, PBMC samples from trial participants were taken at day 0 and at day 28 after the second dose.

This clonotype originated in an adult in good health. This sequence uses TRBV12-3 or TRBV12-4 and TRBJ1-5; no D gene can be assigned with confidence. This specimen was peripheral blood, taken on day 0 of AZD1222 vaccination. The CDR3 amino acid sequence is: CASRPTSNQPQHF. The sequenced DNA is TGTGCCAGCAGGCCGACGAGCAATCAGCCCCAGCATTTT.